Listed below are T cell receptor beta chains from one sample, sequenced in a study of cytomegalovirus exposure and HLA in healthy donors. Method: immunoSEQ multiplex PCR; TCRdb's copy keeps in-frame clones and lacks some. The table includes just over 150,000 clones, roughly 78% detected once. Specimen: PBMCs. These receptors were taken from a woman between 35 and 50 years old in good health and CMV-seronegative. Each CDR3 is given with its conserved first and last residue. The order of the fields is V gene, J gene, clone size, D gene, CDR3 protein, CDR3 DNA. A D gene is named only where the DNA matches it firmly. Size tells how often a clone was seen (once, few, many) or the class of an expanded clone, and some rows leave it out.

TRBV7-3	TRBJ2-3	-	-	CASSLPTGADTQYF	TGTGCCAGCAGCTTACCTACCGGGGCAGATACGCAGTATTTT
TRBV11-2	TRBJ1-2	-	-	CASSLSSRQDHSYGYTF	TGTGCCAGCAGCTTAAGCAGCCGACAGGATCATTCCTATGGCTACACCTTC
TRBV6-1	TRBJ2-5	-	-	CASSDRVERETQYF	TGTGCCAGCAGTGACCGTGTGGAGCGGGAGACCCAGTACTTC
TRBV6-5	TRBJ1-5	-	-	CASSYAGEGGDQPQHF	TGTGCCAGCAGTTACGCTGGAGAGGGAGGGGATCAGCCCCAGCATTTT
TRBV19	TRBJ2-3	-	TRBD2	CASRGEGRITDTQYF	TGTGCCAGTAGAGGGGAGGGCAGAATTACAGATACGCAGTATTTT
TRBV19	TRBJ1-1	-	-	CASRPGQWNTEAFF	TGTGCCAGTAGGCCTGGACAGTGGAACACTGAAGCTTTCTTT
TRBV6-1	TRBJ2-1	few	TRBD1	CASSTGQGGNNEQFF	TGTGCCAGCAGCACGGGACAGGGGGGGAACAATGAGCAGTTCTTC
TRBV5-4	TRBJ2-3	-	TRBD2	CASSLVAGTIDAQYF	TGTGCCAGCAGCTTGGTAGCGGGGACAATAGATGCGCAGTATTTT
TRBV4-1	TRBJ2-5	-	-	CASSQERVSRLLETQYF	TGCGCCAGCAGCCAAGAGAGGGTTAGCCGCCTCCTCGAGACCCAGTACTTC
TRBV28	TRBJ1-6	-	-	CASRNHASSYNSPLHF	TGTGCCAGCAGAAACCACGCGAGCTCCTATAATTCACCCCTCCACTTT
TRBV14	TRBJ2-7	few	-	CASSQPKETVSYEQYF	TGTGCCAGCAGCCAACCTAAAGAGACTGTCTCCTACGAGCAGTACTTC
TRBV7-8	TRBJ1-5	-	-	CASSPEGWGRNQPQHF	TGTGCCAGCAGCCCTGAAGGGTGGGGGCGGAATCAGCCCCAGCATTTT
TRBV18	TRBJ2-6	few	-	CASSPAGRLGANVLTF	TGTGCCAGCTCACCAGCTGGGCGCCTTGGGGCCAACGTCCTGACTTTC
TRBV19	TRBJ1-5	-	-	CASSWGSSNQPQHF	TGTGCCAGTAGTTGGGGCAGCAGCAATCAGCCCCAGCATTTT
TRBV5-1	TRBJ1-2	-	-	CASSGQGTPSYYGYTF	TGCGCCAGCAGCGGACAAGGGACACCTTCCTACTATGGCTACACCTTC
TRBV4-1	TRBJ1-5	once	-	CASSFFGGQPQHF	TGCGCCAGCAGCTTTTTTGGAGGGCAGCCCCAGCATTTT
TRBV19	TRBJ2-1	-	-	CASSLVTRSYNEQFF	TGTGCCAGTAGTTTGGTAACCAGGTCCTACAATGAGCAGTTCTTC
TRBV2	TRBJ1-4	-	-	CASSLEEGGELFF	TGTGCCAGCAGTCTAGAAGAAGGTGGAGAACTGTTTTTT
TRBV5-4	TRBJ2-7	once	TRBD1	CASSSGQGSYEQYF	TGTGCCAGCAGCTCCGGACAGGGGTCCTACGAGCAGTACTTC
TRBV28	TRBJ1-4	-	-	CASSAGRGRPTSHHNEKLFF	TGTGCCAGCAGCGCGGGGCGGGGGCGCCCCACTTCCCACCATAATGAAAAACTGTTTTTT
TRBV9	TRBJ1-3	once	-	CASSASTGSGNTIYF	TGTGCCAGCAGTGCCTCGACAGGCTCCGGAAACACCATATATTTT
TRBV5-1	TRBJ2-7	-	TRBD1	CASSLQAGGYEQYF	TGCGCCAGCAGCTTGCAGGCAGGGGGCTACGAGCAGTACTTC
TRBV2	TRBJ1-1	few	-	CASSPQGLNTEAFF	TGTGCCAGCAGTCCACAGGGATTGAACACTGAAGCTTTCTTT
TRBV6-1	TRBJ1-1	-	-	CASILDRNTEAFF	TGTGCCAGCATCCTGGACAGGAACACTGAAGCTTTCTTT
TRBV6-5	TRBJ2-7	-	TRBD1	CASRGTGGDEQYF	TGTGCCAGCAGGGGGACAGGGGGCGACGAGCAGTACTTC
TRBV5-1	TRBJ2-3	-	TRBD1	CASVGTGANTDTQYF	TGCGCCAGCGTTGGGACAGGGGCTAACACAGATACGCAGTATTTT
TRBV5-1	TRBJ1-1	-	-	CASSPKNSGGTEAFF	TGCGCCAGCAGCCCAAAGAACTCCGGGGGCACTGAAGCTTTCTTT
TRBV6-5	TRBJ1-3	-	-	CASSNQGGSGNTIYF	TGTGCCAGCAGTAACCAAGGGGGCTCTGGAAACACCATATATTTT
TRBV2	TRBJ2-3	-	TRBD2	CASSELAVQYF	TGTGCCAGCAGTGAACTAGCGGTGCAGTATTTT
TRBV18	TRBJ1-5	-	-	CASSTTTEGPHQPQHF	TGTGCCAGCTCAACTACGACGGAGGGACCCCATCAGCCCCAGCATTTT
TRBV5-1	TRBJ2-3	-	-	CASSFEPDTQYF	TGCGCCAGCAGCTTCGAGCCAGATACGCAGTATTTT
TRBV18	TRBJ1-5	-	-	CASSPLGGDNQPQHF	TGTGCCAGCTCACCTCTCGGGGGTGACAATCAGCCCCAGCATTTT
TRBV6-1	TRBJ1-1	-	-	CASRAPTGNTEAFF	TGTGCCAGCAGAGCCCCTACAGGGAACACTGAAGCTTTCTTT
TRBV7-2	TRBJ2-3	-	-	CASSLGPGPTDTQYF	TGTGCCAGCAGCCTCGGACCAGGGCCCACAGATACGCAGTATTTT
TRBV7-6	TRBJ1-1	-	-	CASSPTRNTEAFF	TGTGCCAGCAGCCCGACACGGAACACTGAAGCTTTCTTT
TRBV27	TRBJ2-5	-	-	CASSPTPYQETQYF	TGTGCCAGCAGTCCGACACCGTACCAAGAGACCCAGTACTTC
TRBV2	TRBJ1-3	-	-	CASSGDGAGNTIYF	TGTGCCAGCAGTGGAGACGGGGCTGGAAACACCATATATTTT
TRBV18	TRBJ2-5	few	TRBD1	CASSPLDRGQVGETQYF	TGTGCCAGCTCACCGCTGGACAGGGGGCAGGTCGGAGAGACCCAGTACTTC
TRBV19	TRBJ2-3	-	-	CASSQGLVDTQYF	TGTGCCAGTAGTCAGGGGTTAGTAGATACGCAGTATTTT
TRBV2	TRBJ1-3	-	-	CASGFREGGNTIYF	TGTGCCAGCGGCTTCAGGGAAGGCGGAAACACCATATATTTT
TRBV5-1	TRBJ2-3	-	TRBD1	CASSLAGQGPSDTQYF	TGCGCCAGCAGCTTGGCGGGACAGGGCCCCTCAGATACGCAGTATTTT